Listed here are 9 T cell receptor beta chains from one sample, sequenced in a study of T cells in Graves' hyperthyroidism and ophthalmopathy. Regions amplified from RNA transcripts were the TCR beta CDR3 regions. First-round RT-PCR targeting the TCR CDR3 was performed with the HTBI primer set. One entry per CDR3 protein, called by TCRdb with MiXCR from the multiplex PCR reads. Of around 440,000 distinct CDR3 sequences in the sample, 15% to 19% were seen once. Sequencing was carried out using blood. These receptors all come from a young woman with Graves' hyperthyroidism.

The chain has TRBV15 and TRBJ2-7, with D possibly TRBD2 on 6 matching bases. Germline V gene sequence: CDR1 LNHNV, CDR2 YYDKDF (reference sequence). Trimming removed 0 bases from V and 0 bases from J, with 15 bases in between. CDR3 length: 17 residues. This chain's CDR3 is CATSREVADYISYEQYF. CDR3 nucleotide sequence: TGTGCCACCAGCAGAGAAGTAGCGGACTATATCTCCTACGAGCAGTACTTC.

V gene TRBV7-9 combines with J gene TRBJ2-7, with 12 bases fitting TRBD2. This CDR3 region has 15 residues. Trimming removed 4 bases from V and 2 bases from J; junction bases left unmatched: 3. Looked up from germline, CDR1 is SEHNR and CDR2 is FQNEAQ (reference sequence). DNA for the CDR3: TGTGCCAGCAGCTCTAGCGGGAGGGCCCCCTACGAGCAGTACTTC. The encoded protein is CASSSSGRAPYEQYF.

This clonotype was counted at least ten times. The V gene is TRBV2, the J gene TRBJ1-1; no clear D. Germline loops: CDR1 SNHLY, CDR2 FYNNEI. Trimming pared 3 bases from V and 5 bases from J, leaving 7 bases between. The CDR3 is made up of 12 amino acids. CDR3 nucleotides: TGTGCCAGCAGTGACTCAAGGACTGAAGCTTTCTTT. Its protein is CASSDSRTEAFF.

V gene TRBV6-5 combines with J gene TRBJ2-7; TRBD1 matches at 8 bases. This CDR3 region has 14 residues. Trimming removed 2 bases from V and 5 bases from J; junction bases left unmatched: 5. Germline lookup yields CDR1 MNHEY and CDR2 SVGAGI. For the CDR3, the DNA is TGTGCCAGCAGTTACGGCGACAGGGGTCACGAGCAGTACTTC. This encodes CASSYGDRGHEQYF.

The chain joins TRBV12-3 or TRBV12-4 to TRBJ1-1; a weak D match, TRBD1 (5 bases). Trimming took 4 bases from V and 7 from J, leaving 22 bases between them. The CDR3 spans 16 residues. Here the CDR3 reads CASSSPGRLAYSEAFF. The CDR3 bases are TGTGCCAGCAGTTCCCCGGGACGGCTGGCTTATAGTGAAGCTTTCTTT.

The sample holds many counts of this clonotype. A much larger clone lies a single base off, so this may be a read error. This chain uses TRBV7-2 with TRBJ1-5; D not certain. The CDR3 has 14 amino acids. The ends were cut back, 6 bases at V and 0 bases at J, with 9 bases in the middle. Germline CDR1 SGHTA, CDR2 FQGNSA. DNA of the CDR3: TGTGCCAGCAGACCGGGGAATAGCAATCAGCCCCAGCATTTT. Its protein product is CASRPGNSNQPQHF.

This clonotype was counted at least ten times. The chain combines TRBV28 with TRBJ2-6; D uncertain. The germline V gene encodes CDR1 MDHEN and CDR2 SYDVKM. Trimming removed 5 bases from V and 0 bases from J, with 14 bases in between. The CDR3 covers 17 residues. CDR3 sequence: CASSTPRGSSGANVLTF. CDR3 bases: TGTGCCAGCAGTACACCCAGAGGCAGCTCTGGGGCCAACGTCCTGACTTTC.

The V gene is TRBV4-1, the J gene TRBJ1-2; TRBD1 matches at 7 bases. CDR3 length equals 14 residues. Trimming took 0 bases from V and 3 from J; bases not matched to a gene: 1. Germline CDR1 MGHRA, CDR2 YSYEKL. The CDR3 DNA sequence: TGCGCCAGCAGCCAAGACAGGGGGGACTATGGCTACACCTTC. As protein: CASSQDRGDYGYTF.

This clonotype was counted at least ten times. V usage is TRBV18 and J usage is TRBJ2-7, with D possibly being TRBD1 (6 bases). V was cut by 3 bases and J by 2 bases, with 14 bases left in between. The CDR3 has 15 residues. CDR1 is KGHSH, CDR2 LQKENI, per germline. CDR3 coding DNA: TGTGCCAGCTCACCGACAGGTATCCATCCCTACGAGCAGTACTTC. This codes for CASSPTGIHPYEQYF.